This T cell receptor beta chain comes out of a study of vaccination effects on CD4 cells after COVID-19. Sequenced by immunoSEQ multiplex PCR; TCRdb stores in-frame clones only, minus some. Among around 28,000 clones, about 75% were seen once, and the ten largest hold about 17%. Concerning this clone itself: Its matching antigen is unknown.

Ahead of sequencing, the ViraFEST assay grew antigen-specific CD4+ T cells using viral peptide pools. Cells that had been cultured for 10 days were the source of isolated CD4+ T cells. Infection with SARS-CoV-2 occurred in the person between March and December 2020, and PCR confirmed it. At days 3 and 7, half of the medium was exchanged for IL-2 medium. Study outcomes and limitations: Whether induced by infection or by vaccine, clones showed marked clonal contraction late after vaccination.

This TCR came from a human donor who had a prior SARS-CoV-2 infection. Material: CD4+ T cells from PBMCs cultured with SARS-CoV-2 spike peptides, obtained before COVID-19 vaccination.

Here the CDR3 reads CASSLNLVTEAFF. CDR3 DNA: TGTGCCAGCAGCTTAAATCTTGTGACTGAAGCTTTCTTT. V is TRBV11-2 and J is TRBJ1-1, with D hard to call. V gave up 2 bases and J gave up 5 bases, with 9 bases separating them. The CDR3 is made up of 13 amino acids. The V gene's germline CDR1 is SGHAT and CDR2 FQNNGV.